These 18 T cell receptor beta chains share one sample of origin, sequenced in a study of response to subunit inactivated influenza vaccine. Via MiXCR, TCRdb re-called the RT-PCR reads, giving one row per CDR3 protein. The sample holds 650,000 to 800,000 distinct CDR3 sequences, approximately 17% seen once. The material sequenced was PBMCs from blood, taken approximately 5 days after vaccination. These TCRs come from a man aged 50-60 years who received an inactivated influenza vaccine.

Many counts were recorded for this clonotype. This rearrangement joins TRBV5-4 to TRBJ2-7; TRBD2 matches at 9 bases. The junction had 5 bases not matched to a gene; V was cut back by 4 bases and J by 3 bases. Germline-derived CDR1 and CDR2 are SGHNT and YYREEE (reference sequence). This CDR3 is built from 14 residues. CDR3 DNA: TGTGCCAGCAGCCCCGGGACTAGCATCTACGAGCAGTACTTC. It translates to CASSPGTSIYEQYF.

Only a few counts were recorded for this clonotype. The chain uses TRBV20-1 and TRBJ2-1; possibly TRBD2 for D (6 bases). The V and J ends lost 3 bases and 9 bases respectively, with 21 bases between them. Germline V lookup: CDR1 DFQATT, CDR2 SNEGSKA (reference sequence). CDR3 length equals 15 residues. CDR3 residues: CSARDRLGSVFEQFF. CDR3 sequence (DNA): TGCAGTGCTAGGGACCGACTAGGTTCGGTCTTTGAGCAGTTCTTC.

The genes are TRBV3-1 and TRBJ2-3, with TRBD2 matching over 8 bases. CDR3 length equals 16 residues. Losses at the gene ends were 3 bases for V and 4 bases for J; bases not matched to a gene: 9. Germline V gives CDR1 LGHDT, CDR2 YNNKEL (reference sequence). The CDR3 region is CASSHSWREVSDTQYF. The CDR3 nucleotides read TGTGCCAGCAGCCATTCCTGGCGGGAGGTCTCAGATACGCAGTATTTT.

V usage is TRBV12-3 or TRBV12-4 and J usage is TRBJ2-1; D is tentatively TRBD1 or TRBD2 (5 bases each). This CDR3 has 15 amino acids. Trimming pared 6 bases from V and 3 bases from J, leaving 15 bases between. The CDR3 bases are TGTGCCAGCAGAGGACTCGAGGGGAACTACAATGAGCAGTTCTTC. Its translation is CASRGLEGNYNEQFF.

This clonotype was counted at least ten times. V and J are TRBV7-2 and TRBJ1-1, with D possibly TRBD1 on 6 matching bases. This CDR3 has 14 amino acids. The germline V and J ends were trimmed by 5 bases and 4 bases, with 14 bases remaining between them. Per germline, CDR1 SGHTA and CDR2 FQGNSA. CDR3 amino acids: CASSLTGIGTEAFF. The CDR3 DNA reads TGTGCCAGCAGCCTGACAGGAATTGGCACTGAAGCTTTCTTT.

The chain joins TRBV7-2 to TRBJ2-7, with a weak D call TRBD2 (6 bases). The V end was cut by 6 bases, the J end by 2 bases, with 17 bases between. The length of the CDR3 is 15 residues. Germline V gene lookup returns CDR1 SGHTA and CDR2 FQGNSA. The CDR3: CASRSHAGTTYEQYF. Here the CDR3 DNA reads TGTGCCAGCAGGTCACATGCGGGGACGACCTACGAGCAGTACTTC.

This chain links TRBV5-6 with TRBJ2-7; 8 bases are a match to TRBD1. Losses at the gene ends were 1 base for V and 2 bases for J; bases not matched to a gene: 8. The CDR3 contains 16 residues. CDR1 and CDR2 (germline): SGHDT, YYEEEE. This CDR3 reads CASSLLTGGGPYEQYF. The CDR3 nucleotides are TGTGCCAGCAGCTTGTTAACAGGGGGAGGCCCCTACGAGCAGTACTTC.

This clonotype has more than one count but fewer than ten. The V call is TRBV15, the J call TRBJ2-7; 10 nucleotides align to TRBD1. The CDR3 loop spans 16 amino acids. Germline-derived CDR1 and CDR2 are LNHNV and YYDKDF (reference sequence). J gave up 7 bases and V 0 bases, and 9 bases lay outside the gene matches. The CDR3 nucleotides read TGTGCCACCAGCAGAGAGGAGAGACAGGGGGCGCATGAGCAGTACTTC. It yields the protein CATSREERQGAHEQYF.

Many counts were recorded for this clonotype. One junction end does not reproduce the germline sequence, and a read error may be involved. The rearrangement links TRBV5-1 to TRBJ1-1, with D unresolved. The V gene's germline CDR1 is SGHRS and CDR2 YFSETQ. The CDR3 length is 13 residues. CDR3 region: CASSLAGLSDAFF. In nucleotides, the CDR3 is TGCGCCAGCAGCTTGGCCGGTCTTTCTGACGCTTTCTTT.

The chain links TRBV20-1 to TRBJ2-1, with TRBD1 identical over 7 bases. Germline assignment: CDR1 DFQATT and CDR2 SNEGSKA (reference sequence). The trim removed 6 bases at V and 1 base at J, leaving 9 bases unmatched. CDR3 length: 15 amino acids. The CDR3 DNA sequence: TGCAGTGCCGTTACAGGGGAAGGATCCTACAATGAGCAGTTCTTC. Protein: CSAVTGEGSYNEQFF.

V and J are TRBV10-3 and TRBJ2-7, with D possibly matching TRBD2 (5 bases). V lost 6 bases, J lost 2 bases, and 8 bases lay in between. This CDR3 has 12 residues. Germline V lookup: CDR1 ENHRY, CDR2 SYGVKD. CDR3 sequence reads: CAISGGPYEQYF. The CDR3 coding sequence is TGTGCCATCAGCGGCGGGCCCTACGAGCAGTACTTC.

J is TRBJ1-1 and V is TRBV6-1; weak D call: TRBD1 (5 bases). This CDR3 has 13 amino acids. Germline-derived CDR1 and CDR2 are MNHNS and SASEGT. Trimming shortened V by 6 bases and J by 3 bases, and 11 bases separated the two germline ends. CDR3 sequence: CASSRRDDTEAFF. The CDR3 coding sequence is TGTGCCAGCAGCCGCAGGGATGACACTGAAGCTTTCTTT.

Only a few counts were recorded for this clonotype. This rearrangement joins TRBV5-1 to TRBJ1-1; D may be TRBD1 (5 bases). From germline, CDR1 is SGHRS and CDR2 YFSETQ. V was clipped by 5 bases and J by 3 bases, with 11 bases between them. This CDR3 region has 13 residues. CDR3 loop: CASSFVGDTEAFF. Written as DNA, the CDR3 is TGCGCCAGCAGTTTTGTGGGGGACACTGAAGCTTTCTTT.

In this sample, this clonotype turned up a few times. This chain connects TRBV20-1 to TRBJ1-4; possible D gene TRBD1, 6 bases. Germline-derived CDR1 and CDR2 are DFQATT and SNEGSKA (reference sequence). V was shortened by 3 bases and J by 6 bases, with 11 bases between the two germline ends. The CDR3 sequence is 13 residues long. The chain's CDR3 is CSASKQGDEKLFF. The CDR3 DNA reads TGCAGTGCTAGTAAACAGGGCGATGAAAAACTGTTTTTT.

The rearrangement joins TRBV12-3 or TRBV12-4 to TRBJ2-7; TRBD1 agrees at 7 bases. The CDR3 sequence is 16 residues long. The V and J ends lost 0 bases and 4 bases, in that order; junction bases with no gene match: 9. CDR3 region: CASSLALRLRGYEQYF. CDR3 bases: TGTGCCAGCAGTTTAGCGCTAAGGCTCAGGGGGTACGAGCAGTACTTC.

This clonotype has only a few counts. The chain uses TRBV7-2 and TRBJ1-6, with D possibly matching TRBD1 (5 bases). The CDR3 covers 15 residues. Germline V gives CDR1 SGHTA, CDR2 FQGNSA. Deletions cut 2 bases from V and 10 bases from J, with 15 bases between. CDR3 region: CASSLLQGRGSPLHF. CDR3 nucleotide sequence: TGTGCCAGCAGCTTACTTCAGGGTAGGGGATCACCCCTCCACTTT.

The rearrangement links TRBV29-1 to TRBJ2-7; either TRBD1 or TRBD2 may supply D (6 bases each). With 4 bases removed from V and 7 bases from J, the gap between germline ends came to 14 bases. The germline V gene encodes CDR1 SQVTM and CDR2 ANQGSEA. The CDR3 totals 12 residues. CDR3 protein: CSVVGGLAEQYF. CDR3 nucleotides: TGCAGCGTTGTTGGGGGGCTCGCGGAGCAGTACTTC.

The chain joins TRBV4-3 to TRBJ2-1; a possible D gene is TRBD2 (5 bases). Trimming stripped 0 bases from V and 6 bases from J, with 12 bases between. Germline V lookup: CDR1 LGHNA, CDR2 YSLEER. CDR3 size: 15 residues. The CDR3 loop reads CASSQEDGRGNEQFF. Here the CDR3 DNA reads TGCGCCAGCAGCCAAGAGGACGGCCGGGGCAATGAGCAGTTCTTC.